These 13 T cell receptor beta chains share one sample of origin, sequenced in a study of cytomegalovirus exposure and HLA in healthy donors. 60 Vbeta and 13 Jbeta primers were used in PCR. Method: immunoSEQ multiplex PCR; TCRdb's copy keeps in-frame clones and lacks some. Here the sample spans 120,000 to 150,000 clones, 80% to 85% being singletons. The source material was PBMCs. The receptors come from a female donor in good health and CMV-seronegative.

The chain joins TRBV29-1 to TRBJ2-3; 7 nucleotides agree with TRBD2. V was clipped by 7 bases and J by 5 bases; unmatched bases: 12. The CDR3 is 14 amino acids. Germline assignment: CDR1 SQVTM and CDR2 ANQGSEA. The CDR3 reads CSAPGGGWEDTQYF. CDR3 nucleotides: TGCAGCGCGCCGGGAGGAGGTTGGGAAGATACGCAGTATTTT.

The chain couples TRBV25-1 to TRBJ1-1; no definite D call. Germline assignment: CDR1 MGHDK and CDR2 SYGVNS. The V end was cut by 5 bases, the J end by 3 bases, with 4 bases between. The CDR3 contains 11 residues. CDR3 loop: CASSRDTEAFF. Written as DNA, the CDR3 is TGTGCCAGCAGTAGAGACACTGAAGCTTTCTTT.

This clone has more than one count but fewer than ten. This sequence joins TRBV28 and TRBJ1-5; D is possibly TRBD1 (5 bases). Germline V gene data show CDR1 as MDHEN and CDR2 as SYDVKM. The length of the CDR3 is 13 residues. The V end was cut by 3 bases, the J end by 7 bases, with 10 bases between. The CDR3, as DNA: TGTGCCAGCAGTTTCTCCGGGGGACAGCCCCAGCATTTT. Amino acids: CASSFSGGQPQHF.

The chain's CDR3 is CASSPGASGPYNEQFF. CDR3 coding DNA: TGTGCCAGCAGCCCGGGGGCTAGCGGGCCATACAATGAGCAGTTCTTC. The chain links TRBV5-4 to TRBJ2-1; TRBD2 aligns across 8 bases. The germline V gene has CDR1 SGHNT and CDR2 YYREEE (reference sequence). There are 16 residues in the CDR3. With 4 bases clipped from V and 4 bases from J, the junction kept 10 bases outside the gene matches.

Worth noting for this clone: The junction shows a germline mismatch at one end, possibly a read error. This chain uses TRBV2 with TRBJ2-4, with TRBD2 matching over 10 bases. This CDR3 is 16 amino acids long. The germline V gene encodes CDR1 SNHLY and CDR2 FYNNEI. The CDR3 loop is CASSQALAGGEDIQYF. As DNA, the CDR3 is TGTGCCAGCAGTCAAGCTTTAGCGGGAGGTGAAGACATTCAGTACTTC.

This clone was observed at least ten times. The chain's CDR3 is CASSASLAGSSYNEQFF. CDR3 nucleotides: TGTGCCAGCAGCGCCTCACTAGCGGGGAGCTCCTACAATGAGCAGTTCTTC. This chain connects TRBV7-6 to TRBJ2-1; 10 nucleotides agree with TRBD2. This CDR3 is 17 amino acids long. Germline values: CDR1 SGHVS, CDR2 FNYEAQ. V lost 5 bases and J lost 0; bases outside the gene matches: 7.

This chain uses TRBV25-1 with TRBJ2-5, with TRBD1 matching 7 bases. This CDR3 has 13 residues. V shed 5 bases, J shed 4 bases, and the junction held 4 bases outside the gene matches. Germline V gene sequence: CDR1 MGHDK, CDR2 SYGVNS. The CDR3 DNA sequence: TGTGCCAGCAGTTCAGCAGGGGGAGAGACCCAGTACTTC. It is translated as CASSSAGGETQYF.

CDR3 DNA sequence: TGTGCCAGCAGTGAATGGGGACAGGGTAACGAGCAGTACTTC. Its protein product is CASSEWGQGNEQYF. V and J are TRBV25-1 and TRBJ2-7, with 9 nucleotides matching TRBD1. The J segment lost 5 bases and the V segment lost 1 base, leaving 3 bases of the junction unmatched. The CDR3 has 14 amino acids. Per the germline V gene, CDR1 is MGHDK and CDR2 is SYGVNS.

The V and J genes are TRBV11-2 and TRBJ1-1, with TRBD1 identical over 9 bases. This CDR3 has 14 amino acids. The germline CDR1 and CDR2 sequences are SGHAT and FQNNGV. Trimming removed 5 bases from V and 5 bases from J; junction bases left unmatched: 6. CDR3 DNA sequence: TGTGCCAGCAGCAACCGGGACAGGGAAACTGAAGCTTTCTTT. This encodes CASSNRDRETEAFF.

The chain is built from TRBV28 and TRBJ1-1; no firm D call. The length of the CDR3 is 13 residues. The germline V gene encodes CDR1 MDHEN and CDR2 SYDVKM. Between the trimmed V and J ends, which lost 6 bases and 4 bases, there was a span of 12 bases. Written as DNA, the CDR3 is TGTGCCAGCAGCCCGGGAGGGATCACTGAAGCTTTCTTT. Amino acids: CASSPGGITEAFF. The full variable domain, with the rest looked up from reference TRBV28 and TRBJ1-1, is DVKVTQSSRYLVKRTGEKVFLECVQDMDHENMFWYRQDPGLGLRLIYFSYDVKMKEKGDIPEGYSVSREKKERFSLILESASTNQTSMYLCASSPGGITEAFFGQGTRLTVV.

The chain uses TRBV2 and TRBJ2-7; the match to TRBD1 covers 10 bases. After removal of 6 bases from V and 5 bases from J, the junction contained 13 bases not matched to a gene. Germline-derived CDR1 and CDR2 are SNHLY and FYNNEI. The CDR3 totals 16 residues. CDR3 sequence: CASRWTPGQGTDEQYF. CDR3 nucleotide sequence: TGTGCCAGCAGATGGACTCCGGGACAGGGGACCGACGAGCAGTACTTC.

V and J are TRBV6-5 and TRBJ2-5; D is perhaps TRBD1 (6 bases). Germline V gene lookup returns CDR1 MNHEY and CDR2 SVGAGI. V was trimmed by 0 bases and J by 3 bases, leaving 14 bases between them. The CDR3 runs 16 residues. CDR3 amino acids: CASSYSPATGEETQYF. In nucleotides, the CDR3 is TGTGCCAGCAGTTACTCCCCCGCGACAGGAGAAGAGACCCAGTACTTC.

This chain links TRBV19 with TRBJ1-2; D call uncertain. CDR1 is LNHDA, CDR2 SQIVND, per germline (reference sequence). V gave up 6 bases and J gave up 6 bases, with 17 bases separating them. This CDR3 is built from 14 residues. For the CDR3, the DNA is TGTGCCAGTAGCCTTGACTCGGTTGTTCATGGCTACACCTTC. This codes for CASSLDSVVHGYTF.